Below are 14 T cell receptor beta chains sequenced from a single sample in a study of T cells in Graves' hyperthyroidism and ophthalmopathy. Template material for amplifying TCR beta CDR3 regions consisted of RNA transcripts. The study used the HTBI primer set for a first-round RT-PCR of the TCR CDR3. TCRdb fed the multiplex PCR reads into MiXCR, producing one record per CDR3 protein. The table includes about 580,000 distinct CDR3 sequences, over 11% detected once. The sequencing input was blood. The receptors were sampled from a woman aged 25-40 years with Graves' hyperthyroidism that later progressed to Graves' ophthalmopathy.

This clonotype was picked up many times. V and J are TRBV20-1 and TRBJ2-7; no clear D. The CDR3 totals 13 residues. The V end was cut by 5 bases, the J end by 0 bases, with 11 bases between. Per the germline V gene, CDR1 is DFQATT and CDR2 is SNEGSKA (reference sequence). CDR3 sequence reads: CSAGPGLSYEQYF. CDR3 in DNA: TGCAGTGCTGGTCCGGGTCTCTCCTACGAGCAGTACTTC.

Many counts were recorded for this clonotype. The genes are TRBV28 and TRBJ1-1; D remains unclear. Trimming took 10 bases from V and 1 from J, leaving 7 bases between them. Germline CDR1 reads MDHEN; CDR2 reads SYDVKM. The CDR3 runs 11 residues. The CDR3 sequence: CAIGWNTEAFF. DNA for the CDR3: TGTGCCATCGGATGGAACACTGAAGCTTTCTTT.

In its sample, this clonotype was seen many times. The V gene is TRBV5-1, the J gene TRBJ2-1, with 7 bases aligning to TRBD1. CDR1 SGHRS and CDR2 YFSETQ come from the germline V gene. The J segment lost 9 bases and the V segment lost 5 bases, leaving 8 bases of the junction unmatched. This CDR3 has 13 amino acids. The CDR3, as DNA: TGCGCCAGCAGTTTCACAGGGGAGTTTGAGCAGTTCTTC. It specifies CASSFTGEFEQFF.

In this sample, this clonotype turned up many times. The chain carries TRBV20-1 and TRBJ2-7; tentative D call: TRBD2 (8 bases). V was trimmed by 1 base and J by 3 bases, leaving 13 bases between them. The CDR3 is made up of 14 amino acids. Germline values: CDR1 DFQATT, CDR2 SNEGSKA (reference sequence). CDR3 bases: TGCAGTGCTAGAGGGGACAGCGGGGGCTACGAGCAGTACTTC. Protein product: CSARGDSGGYEQYF.

The sample holds a few counts of this clonotype. The V gene is TRBV24-1, the J gene TRBJ2-5, with 12 nucleotides matching TRBD2. The V gene end was trimmed by 3 bases and the J gene end by 5 bases; junction bases not matched to a gene: 6. The CDR3 sequence is 16 residues long. Germline CDR1 reads KGHDR; CDR2 reads SFDVKD. For the CDR3, the DNA is TGTGCCACCAGTGATGTAACCGGGACTAGCGGGGAGACCCAGTACTTC. It is translated as CATSDVTGTSGETQYF.

The chain is built from TRBV20-1 and TRBJ2-7; 9 bases agree with TRBD1. Trimming removed 5 bases from V and 0 bases from J; junction bases left unmatched: 26. The length of the CDR3 is 21 residues. CDR1 and CDR2 from the germline V gene are DFQATT and SNEGSKA (reference sequence). The CDR3, as DNA: TGCAGTGCTGATGAACCTAAATATGTCCCGGGACAGGGAACGAGCTCCTACGAGCAGTACTTC. Translating gives CSADEPKYVPGQGTSSYEQYF.

Details on this clonotype: This may arise from a read error, as a much more abundant clone is one base away. This chain's CDR3 is CASSSLDSRADTQYF. CDR3 bases: TGTGCCAGCAGTTCCCTGGACAGCCGGGCAGATACGCAGTATTTT. This sequence joins TRBV12-3 or TRBV12-4 and TRBJ2-3; maybe TRBD1 (6 bases). The CDR3 is 15 residues long. V lost 4 bases and J lost 4, with 15 bases in between.

This clonotype was counted ten times or more. V is TRBV5-1 and J is TRBJ2-3, with 7 bases that match TRBD1. Per the germline V gene, CDR1 is SGHRS and CDR2 is YFSETQ. The ends lost 4 bases at V and 0 bases at J; junction bases unmatched: 5. This CDR3 region has 15 residues. The CDR3 region is CASSRQGDSTDTQYF. The CDR3 region has the DNA TGCGCCAGCAGCCGCCAGGGGGACAGCACAGATACGCAGTATTTT.

Ten or more counts support this clonotype. This rearrangement joins TRBV10-3 to TRBJ2-3; D might be TRBD2 (7 bases). This CDR3 comprises 14 residues. Germline-derived CDR1 and CDR2 are ENHRY and SYGVKD. Trimming took 6 bases from V and 2 from J, leaving 12 bases between them. The CDR3 DNA reads TGTGCCATCAGGAGGGGGGGAGACACAGATACGCAGTATTTT. Residues: CAIRRGGDTDTQYF.

The J gene is TRBJ2-5, the V gene TRBV2, with D perhaps given as TRBD1 or TRBD2 (5 bases each). Trimming stripped 2 bases from V and 1 base from J, with 11 bases between. This CDR3 region has 15 residues. The germline gives CDR1 SNHLY, CDR2 FYNNEI. CDR3 sequence reads: CASSEPQGPQETQYF. DNA of the CDR3: TGTGCCAGCAGTGAACCGCAGGGACCCCAAGAGACCCAGTACTTC. The variable domain in full, completed from reference TRBV2 and TRBJ2-5, reads EPEVTQTPSHQVTQMGQEVILRCVPISNHLYFYWYRQILGQKVEFLVSFYNNEISEKSEIFDDQFSVERPDGSNFTLKIRSTKLEDSAMYFCASSEPQGPQETQYFGPGTRLLVL.

In this sample, this clonotype turned up many times. The CDR3 coding sequence is TGTGCCAGCAGCTCGCGACGCTTCAACACTGAAGCTTTCTTT. This translates into CASSSRRFNTEAFF. This sequence joins TRBV11-3 and TRBJ1-1, with D unresolved. Germline V CDR1 and CDR2: SGHNT, YENEEA. The V and J ends lost 4 bases and 2 bases respectively, with 11 bases between them. The CDR3 totals 14 residues.

A remark on this clonotype: A much larger clone differs by one base, so this may be a read error. This chain links TRBV28 with TRBJ2-1; possible D gene TRBD2, 5 bases. The CDR3 runs 17 residues. CDR1 and CDR2 (germline): MDHEN, SYDVKM. CDR3 loop: CANSSSASGRRGNEQFF. The DNA for the CDR3 is TGTGCCAACAGTTCATCCGCCAGCGGCCGTCGGGGTAATGAGCAGTTCTTC.

This clonotype occurred many times. V gene TRBV19 combines with J gene TRBJ2-3; TRBD2 agrees at 11 bases. After removal of 7 bases from V and 11 bases from J, the junction contained 17 bases not matched to a gene. The CDR3 totals 16 residues. CDR1 is LNHDA, CDR2 SQIVND, per germline (reference sequence). The CDR3 loop is CASTAPGTSGVTQQYF. DNA for the CDR3: TGTGCCAGTACCGCACCCGGGACTAGCGGCGTCACACAGCAGTATTTT.

This clonotype was observed a handful of times. The gene calls are TRBV5-1 and TRBJ2-5; maybe TRBD2 (5 bases). Trimming removed 4 bases from V and 2 bases from J, with 15 bases in between. The CDR3 is 15 amino acids. The germline V gene encodes CDR1 SGHRS and CDR2 YFSETQ. The CDR3 loop is CASSQISGPQETQYF. In DNA form, the CDR3 reads TGCGCCAGCAGCCAGATAAGCGGTCCTCAAGAGACCCAGTACTTC.